These 9 T cell receptor beta chains were sequenced from one sample in a study of blood T cells in healthy people across ages. PCR was performed a second time for roughly 7 to 12 cycles using a sample-barcoded 5' primer and a J-beta primer mix. In TCRdb, the 5' RACE reads were re-called with MiXCR into one record per CDR3 protein. The profile shows some 790,000 distinct CDR3 sequences, 25% to 35% of them singletons. The sample comprised blood. The source is a woman older than 75 in good health.

This clonotype was detected only a few times. The V call is TRBV28, the J call TRBJ1-1; 11 positions match TRBD1. Trimming cost V 3 bases and J 11 bases; bases outside gene matches: 8. Germline V gene lookup returns CDR1 MDHEN and CDR2 SYDVKM. CDR3 size: 14 residues. The CDR3 DNA follows: TGTGCCAGCAGTTTGGGACAGGGGGTGAAGGGGGCTTTCTTT. Its translation is CASSLGQGVKGAFF. The complete variable domain, with remaining parts taken from reference TRBV28 and TRBJ1-1, reads DVKVTQSSRYLVKRTGEKVFLECVQDMDHENMFWYRQDPGLGLRLIYFSYDVKMKEKGDIPEGYSVSREKKERFSLILESASTNQTSMYLCASSLGQGVKGAFFGQGTRLTVV.

This chain connects TRBV6-2 or TRBV6-3 to TRBJ2-7; TRBD1 aligns across 9 bases. The ends lost 4 bases at V and 9 bases at J; junction bases unmatched: 13. The CDR3 has 15 residues. Germline V lookup: CDR1 MNHEY, CDR2 SVGEGT. This CDR3 reads CASSSSGTGSSPQYF. For the CDR3, the DNA is TGTGCCAGCAGTTCCTCCGGGACAGGGTCTTCACCGCAGTACTTC.

This clonotype appeared a few times. The chain joins TRBV30 to TRBJ1-6, with unresolved D. The V gene's germline CDR1 is GTSNPN and CDR2 SVGIG (reference sequence). Trimming cost V 4 bases and J 4 bases, with 11 bases left between them. The CDR3 is made up of 14 amino acids. The DNA for the CDR3 is TGTGCCTGGAACGGGCCAGCGTATAATTCACCCCTCCACTTT. Its protein product is CAWNGPAYNSPLHF.

This clonotype was seen only a few times. The chain uses TRBV11-2 and TRBJ2-5, with 10 bases matching TRBD2. The CDR3 length is 15 residues. Germline V gene lookup returns CDR1 SGHAT and CDR2 FQNNGV. V gave up 4 bases and J gave up 5 bases; unmatched junction bases: 7. The CDR3 sequence: CASSSSGTSAETQYF. CDR3 DNA: TGTGCCAGCAGCTCTTCCGGGACTAGCGCCGAGACCCAGTACTTC.

In its sample, this clonotype was seen many times. The J gene is TRBJ1-4, the V gene TRBV12-3 or TRBV12-4; 7 bases map to TRBD1. The CDR3 has 14 amino acids. V was pared by 7 bases and J by 3 bases, with 5 bases of the junction left unmatched. CDR3 region: CASKQTGPNEKLFF. The CDR3 nucleotides are TGTGCCAGCAAACAGACAGGGCCTAATGAAAAACTGTTTTTT.

Details on this clonotype: Just one base apart from a much larger clone, this may be a read error. This sequence joins TRBV5-1 and TRBJ2-1; 13 bases match TRBD2. The germline V gene has CDR1 SGHRS and CDR2 YFSETQ. The CDR3 runs to 18 residues. The CDR3 region has the DNA TGCGCCGGCAGCTTTGGACTAGCGGGGGCCTACTCCTACAATGAGCAGTTCTTC. Its protein product is CAGSFGLAGAYSYNEQFF.

The CDR3 DNA is TGTGCCAGCAGCCAAGAAAGAAGGGAGACCCAGTACTTC. Translating it yields CASSQERRETQYF. The rearrangement joins TRBV13 to TRBJ2-5; D call uncertain. The CDR3 length is 13 residues. V dropped 5 bases and J dropped 5 bases, with 12 bases sitting between them. Germline-derived CDR1 and CDR2 are PRHDT and FYEKMQ (reference sequence).

The CDR3 DNA sequence: TGTGCCAGTAGTATTGGGCGGCTCACGGGCTACACCTTC. It encodes CASSIGRLTGYTF. The V call is TRBV19, the J call TRBJ1-2, with no clear D. Germline CDR1 reads LNHDA; CDR2 reads SQIVND (reference sequence). Trimming removed 3 bases from V and 8 bases from J, with 13 bases in between. The CDR3 totals 13 residues. The complete variable domain, with remaining parts taken from reference TRBV19 and TRBJ1-2, reads DGGITQSPKYLFRKEGQNVTLSCEQNLNHDAMYWYRQDPGQGLRLIYYSQIVNDFQKGDIAEGYSVSREKKESFPLTVTSAQKNPTAFYLCASSIGRLTGYTFGSGTRLTVV.

This clonotype was detected ten times or more. The rearrangement uses TRBV4-2 and TRBJ1-6; TRBD1 matches 7 bases. Germline V gene lookup returns CDR1 LGHNA and CDR2 YNFKEQ. The length of the CDR3 is 15 residues. The trim removed 3 bases at V and 11 bases at J, leaving 10 bases unmatched. The CDR3 reads CASSQGTGQAAPLHF. The CDR3 DNA is TGTGCCAGCAGCCAGGGAACCGGACAGGCTGCACCCCTCCACTTT.